This T cell receptor beta chain was documented in a study of T-cell reconstitution after alpha-beta-depleted transplantation in children. The CDR3 runs to 15 residues. Losses at the gene ends were 3 bases for V and 13 bases for J; bases not matched to a gene: 12. Germline values: CDR1 SGHRS, CDR2 YFSETQ. Preparing the TCRbeta library involved the use of unique molecular identifiers. TCRdb processed the PCR reads anew with MiXCR; each CDR3 protein has one entry. Of about 610,000 distinct CDR3 sequences detected, over 9.5% appear once; the ten largest clones hold roughly 3.9%. The chain combines TRBV5-1 with TRBJ2-6, with 8 nucleotides matching TRBD1. The sequences come from PBMCs from the stem cell graft donor, collected from the stem cell graft. The sequence came from a human donor who donated a stem cell graft to a child with acute myeloid leukemia. CDR3 protein: CASSYNTGGTGVLTF. The DNA of the CDR3 is TGCGCCAGCAGCTATAATACAGGGGGAACAGGGGTCCTGACTTTC. The full variable domain, completed using reference TRBV5-1 and TRBJ2-6, is KAGVTQTPRYLIKTRGQQVTLSCSPISGHRSVSWYQQTPGQGLQFLFEYFSETQRNKGNFPGRFSGRQFSNSRSEMNVSTLELGDSALYLCASSYNTGGTGVLTFGAGSRLTVL.